A single sample is the source of the 3 T cell receptor beta chains below, sequenced in a study of identical twins. Using its own MiXCR run on the 5' RACE reads, TCRdb lists one record per CDR3 protein. The repertoire consists of 420,000 or so distinct CDR3 sequences, with under 20% occurring once and the leading ten covering less than 15%. The sequenced sample was naive T cells sorted from blood. The receptors here all came from a man between 45 and 60 years old in good health.

In its sample, this clonotype was seen a few times. V gene TRBV2 combines with J gene TRBJ2-7; D uncertain. Trimming took 3 bases from V and 3 from J, leaving 12 bases between them. CDR3 length equals 14 residues. Germline CDR1 is SNHLY and CDR2 is FYNNEI. The CDR3 nucleotides read TGTGCCAGCAGTGATCCGGGCAGAAACTACGAGCAGTACTTC. Its protein product is CASSDPGRNYEQYF. Variable domain in full (rest from reference TRBV2 and TRBJ2-7): EPEVTQTPSHQVTQMGQEVILRCVPISNHLYFYWYRQILGQKVEFLVSFYNNEISEKSEIFDDQFSVERPDGSNFTLKIRSTKLEDSAMYFCASSDPGRNYEQYFGPGTRLTVT.

The genes are TRBV28 and TRBJ2-2, with D perhaps assigned TRBD1 or TRBD2 (5 bases each). The CDR3 covers 16 residues. Germline V gene sequence: CDR1 MDHEN, CDR2 SYDVKM. V lost 3 bases, J lost 7 bases, and 18 bases lay in between. The CDR3 loop is CASSFEGPILFGELFF. CDR3 coding DNA: TGTGCCAGCAGTTTTGAGGGACCAATACTATTCGGGGAGCTGTTTTTT. The complete variable domain, with remaining parts taken from reference TRBV28 and TRBJ2-2, reads DVKVTQSSRYLVKRTGEKVFLECVQDMDHENMFWYRQDPGLGLRLIYFSYDVKMKEKGDIPEGYSVSREKKERFSLILESASTNQTSMYLCASSFEGPILFGELFFGEGSRLTVL.

As to this clonotype: A much more abundant neighbour one base away suggests this may be a read error. This rearrangement joins TRBV7-2 to TRBJ2-3; possible D gene TRBD2, 5 bases. The V end was cut by 2 bases, the J end by 3 bases, with 12 bases between. Germline loops: CDR1 SGHTA, CDR2 FQGNSA. CDR3 length equals 15 residues. CDR3 bases: TGTGCCAGCAGCTTATCCGCGACTATGACAGATACGCAGTATTTT. Translating it yields CASSLSATMTDTQYF.